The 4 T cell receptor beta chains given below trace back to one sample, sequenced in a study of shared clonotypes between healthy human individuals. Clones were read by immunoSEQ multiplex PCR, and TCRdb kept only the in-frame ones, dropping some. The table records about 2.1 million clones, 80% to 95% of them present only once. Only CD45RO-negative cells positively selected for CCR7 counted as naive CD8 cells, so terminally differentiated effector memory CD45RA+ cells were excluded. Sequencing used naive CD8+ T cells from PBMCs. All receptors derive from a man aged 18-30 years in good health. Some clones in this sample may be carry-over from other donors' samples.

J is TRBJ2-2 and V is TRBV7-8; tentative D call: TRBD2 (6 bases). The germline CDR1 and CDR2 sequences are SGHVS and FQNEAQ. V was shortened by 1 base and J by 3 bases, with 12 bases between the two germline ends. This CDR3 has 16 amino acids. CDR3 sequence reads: CASSLGGMGYTGELFF. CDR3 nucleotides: TGTGCCAGCAGCTTAGGCGGGATGGGGTACACCGGGGAGCTGTTTTTT.

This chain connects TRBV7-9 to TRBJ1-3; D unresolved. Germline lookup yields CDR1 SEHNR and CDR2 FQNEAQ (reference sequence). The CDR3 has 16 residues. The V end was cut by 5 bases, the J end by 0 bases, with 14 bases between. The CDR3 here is CASSQTPGSSGNTIYF. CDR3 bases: TGTGCCAGCAGCCAGACCCCGGGAAGCTCTGGAAACACCATATATTTT.

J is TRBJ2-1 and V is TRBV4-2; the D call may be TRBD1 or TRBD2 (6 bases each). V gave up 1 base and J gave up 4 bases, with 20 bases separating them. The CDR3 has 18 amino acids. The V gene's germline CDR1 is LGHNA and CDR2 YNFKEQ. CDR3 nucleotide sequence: TGTGCCAGCAGCCAAGGTCTGGGGGCGGAGGGGTTATACAATGAGCAGTTCTTC. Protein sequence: CASSQGLGAEGLYNEQFF.

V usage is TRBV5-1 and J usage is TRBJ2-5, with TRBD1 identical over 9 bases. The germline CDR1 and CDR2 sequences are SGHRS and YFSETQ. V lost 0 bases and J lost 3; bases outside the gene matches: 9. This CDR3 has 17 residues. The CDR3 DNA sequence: TGCGCCAGCAGCTTGGAGGCGACAGGGGGGTTGGAAGAGACCCAGTACTTC. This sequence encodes CASSLEATGGLEETQYF.